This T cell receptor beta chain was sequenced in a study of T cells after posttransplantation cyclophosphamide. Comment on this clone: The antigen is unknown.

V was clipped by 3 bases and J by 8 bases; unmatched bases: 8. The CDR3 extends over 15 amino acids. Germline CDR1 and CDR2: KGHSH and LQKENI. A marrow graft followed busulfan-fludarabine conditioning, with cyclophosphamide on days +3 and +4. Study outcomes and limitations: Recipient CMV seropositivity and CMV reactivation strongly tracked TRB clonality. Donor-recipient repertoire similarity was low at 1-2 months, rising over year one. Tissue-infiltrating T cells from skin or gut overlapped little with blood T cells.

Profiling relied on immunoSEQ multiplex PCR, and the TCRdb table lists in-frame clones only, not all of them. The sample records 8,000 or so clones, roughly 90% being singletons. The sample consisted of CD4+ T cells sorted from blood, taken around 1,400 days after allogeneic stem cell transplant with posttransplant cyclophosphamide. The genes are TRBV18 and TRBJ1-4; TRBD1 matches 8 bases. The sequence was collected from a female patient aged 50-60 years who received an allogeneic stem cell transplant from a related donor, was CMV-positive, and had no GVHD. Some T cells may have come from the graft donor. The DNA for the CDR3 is TGTGCCAGCTCACCGGGACAGGCAGGAAAAGAAAAACTGTTTTTT. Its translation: CASSPGQAGKEKLFF.